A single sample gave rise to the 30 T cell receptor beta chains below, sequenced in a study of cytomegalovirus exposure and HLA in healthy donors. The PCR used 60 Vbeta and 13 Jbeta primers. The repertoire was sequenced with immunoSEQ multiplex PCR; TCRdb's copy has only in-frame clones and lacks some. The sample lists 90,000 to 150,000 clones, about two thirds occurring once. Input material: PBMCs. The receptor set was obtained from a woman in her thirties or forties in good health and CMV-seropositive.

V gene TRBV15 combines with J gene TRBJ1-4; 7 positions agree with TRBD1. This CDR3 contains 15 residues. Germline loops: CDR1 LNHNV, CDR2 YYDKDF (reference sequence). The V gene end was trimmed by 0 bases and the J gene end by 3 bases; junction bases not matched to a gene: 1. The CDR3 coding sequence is TGTGCCACCAGCAGAGACGGGACAGCTAATGAAAAACTGTTTTTT. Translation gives CATSRDGTANEKLFF.

Written as DNA, the CDR3 is TGTGCCAGCTCACCGCTTACAGGGAACGAGCAGTACTTC. Its translation: CASSPLTGNEQYF. This chain joins TRBV18 and TRBJ2-7; weak D call: TRBD1 (6 bases). Germline V gene lookup returns CDR1 KGHSH and CDR2 LQKENI. The length of the CDR3 is 13 residues. V was pared by 3 bases and J by 5 bases, with 11 bases between.

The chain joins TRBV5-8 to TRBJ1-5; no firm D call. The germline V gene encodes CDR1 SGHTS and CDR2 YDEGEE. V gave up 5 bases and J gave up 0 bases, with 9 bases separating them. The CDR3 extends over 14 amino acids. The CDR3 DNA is TGTGCCAGCAGACGTCAGTCTAGCAATCAGCCCCAGCATTTT. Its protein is CASRRQSSNQPQHF.

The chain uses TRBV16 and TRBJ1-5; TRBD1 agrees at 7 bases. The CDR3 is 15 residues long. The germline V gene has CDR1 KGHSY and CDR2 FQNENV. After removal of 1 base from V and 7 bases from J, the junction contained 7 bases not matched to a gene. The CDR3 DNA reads TGTGCCAGCAGCCAATGGGGGACAGCTGAACAGCCCCAGCATTTT. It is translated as CASSQWGTAEQPQHF.

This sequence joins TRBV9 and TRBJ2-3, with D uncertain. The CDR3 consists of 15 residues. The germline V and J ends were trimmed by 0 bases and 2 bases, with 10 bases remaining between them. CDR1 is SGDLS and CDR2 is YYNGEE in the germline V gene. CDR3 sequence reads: CASSVGNPDTDTQYF. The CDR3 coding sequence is TGTGCCAGCAGCGTAGGAAATCCAGACACAGATACGCAGTATTTT.

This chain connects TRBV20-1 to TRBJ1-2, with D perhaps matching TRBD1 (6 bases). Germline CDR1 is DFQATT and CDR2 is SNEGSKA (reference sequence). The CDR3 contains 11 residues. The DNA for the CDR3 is TGCGCCTCGGGGGGGGCGCGGGGCTACACCTTC. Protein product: CASGGARGYTF.

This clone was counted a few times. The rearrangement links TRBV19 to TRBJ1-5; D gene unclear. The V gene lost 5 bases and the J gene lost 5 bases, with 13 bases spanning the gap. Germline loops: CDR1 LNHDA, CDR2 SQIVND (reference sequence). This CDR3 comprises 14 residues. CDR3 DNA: TGTGCCAGTAGTCTGAAACCCGGGGATCAGCCCCAGCATTTT. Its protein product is CASSLKPGDQPQHF.

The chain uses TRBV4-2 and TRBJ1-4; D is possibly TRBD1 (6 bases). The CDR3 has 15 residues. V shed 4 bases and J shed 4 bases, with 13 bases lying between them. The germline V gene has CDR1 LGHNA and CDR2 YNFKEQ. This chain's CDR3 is CASSRRTAFNEKLFF. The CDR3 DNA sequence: TGTGCCAGCAGCCGTCGGACAGCGTTTAATGAAAAACTGTTTTTT.

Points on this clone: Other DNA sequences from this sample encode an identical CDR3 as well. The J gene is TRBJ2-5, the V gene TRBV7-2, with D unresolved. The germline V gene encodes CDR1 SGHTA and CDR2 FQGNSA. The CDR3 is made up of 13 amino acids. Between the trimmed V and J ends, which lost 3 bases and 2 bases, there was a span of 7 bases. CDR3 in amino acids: CASSFSGQETQYF. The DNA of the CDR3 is TGTGCCAGCAGCTTCTCAGGACAAGAGACCCAGTACTTC.

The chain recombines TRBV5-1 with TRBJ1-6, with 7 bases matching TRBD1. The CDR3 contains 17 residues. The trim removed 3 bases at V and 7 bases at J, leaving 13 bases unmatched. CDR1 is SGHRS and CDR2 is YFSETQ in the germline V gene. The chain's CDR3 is CASSSNPLGQANSPLHF. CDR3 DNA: TGCGCCAGCAGCTCAAATCCCCTCGGACAGGCGAATTCACCCCTCCACTTT. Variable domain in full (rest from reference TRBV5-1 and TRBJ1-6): KAGVTQTPRYLIKTRGQQVTLSCSPISGHRSVSWYQQTPGQGLQFLFEYFSETQRNKGNFPGRFSGRQFSNSRSEMNVSTLELGDSALYLCASSSNPLGQANSPLHFGNGTRLTVT.

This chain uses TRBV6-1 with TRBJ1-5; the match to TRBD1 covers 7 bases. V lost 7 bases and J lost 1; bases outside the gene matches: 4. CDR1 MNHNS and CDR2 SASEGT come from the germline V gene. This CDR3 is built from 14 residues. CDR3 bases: TGTGCCAGCAATCCGACAGGGAGCAATCAGCCCCAGCATTTT. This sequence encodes CASNPTGSNQPQHF.

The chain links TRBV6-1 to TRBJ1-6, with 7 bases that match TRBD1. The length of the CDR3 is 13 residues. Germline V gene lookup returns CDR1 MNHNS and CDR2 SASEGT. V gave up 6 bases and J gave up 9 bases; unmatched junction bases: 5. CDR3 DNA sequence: TGTGCCAGCAGCTTTGGACAGGCTTCACCCCTCCACTTT. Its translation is CASSFGQASPLHF.

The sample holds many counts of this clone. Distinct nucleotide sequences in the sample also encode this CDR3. The CDR3 loop reads CASSLGQLGNTIYF. The CDR3 DNA is TGTGCCAGCAGCTTGGGACAGCTTGGAAACACCATATATTTT. J is TRBJ1-3 and V is TRBV5-6; tentative D call: TRBD1 (5 bases). The CDR3 is made up of 14 amino acids. Germline-derived CDR1 and CDR2 are SGHDT and YYEEEE. The V and J ends lost 0 bases and 3 bases respectively, with 7 bases between them.

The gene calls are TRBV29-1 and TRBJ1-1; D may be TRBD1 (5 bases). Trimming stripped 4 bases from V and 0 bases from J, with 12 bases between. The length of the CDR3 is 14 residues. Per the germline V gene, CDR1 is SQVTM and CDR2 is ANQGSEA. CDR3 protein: CSVVPGIMNTEAFF. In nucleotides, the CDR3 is TGCAGCGTTGTTCCAGGGATCATGAACACTGAAGCTTTCTTT.

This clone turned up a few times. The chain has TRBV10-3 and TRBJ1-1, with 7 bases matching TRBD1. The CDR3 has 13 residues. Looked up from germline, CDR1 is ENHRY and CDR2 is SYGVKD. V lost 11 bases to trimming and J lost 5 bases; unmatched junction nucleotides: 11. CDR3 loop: CAVKAGGGTEAFF. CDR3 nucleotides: TGTGCCGTCAAAGCAGGGGGAGGAACTGAAGCTTTCTTT.

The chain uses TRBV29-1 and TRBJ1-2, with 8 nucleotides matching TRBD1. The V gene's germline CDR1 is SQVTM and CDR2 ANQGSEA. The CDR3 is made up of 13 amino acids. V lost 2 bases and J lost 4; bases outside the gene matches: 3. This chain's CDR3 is CSVETGGIYGYTF. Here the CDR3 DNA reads TGCAGCGTTGAAACAGGGGGAATCTATGGCTACACCTTC.

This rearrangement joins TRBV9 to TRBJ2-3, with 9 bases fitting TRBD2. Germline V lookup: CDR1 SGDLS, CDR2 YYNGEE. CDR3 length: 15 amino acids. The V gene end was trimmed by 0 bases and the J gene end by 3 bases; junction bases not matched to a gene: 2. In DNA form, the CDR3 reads TGTGCCAGCAGCGTAGGGCTAGCGGGGACAGATACGCAGTATTTT. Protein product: CASSVGLAGTDTQYF.

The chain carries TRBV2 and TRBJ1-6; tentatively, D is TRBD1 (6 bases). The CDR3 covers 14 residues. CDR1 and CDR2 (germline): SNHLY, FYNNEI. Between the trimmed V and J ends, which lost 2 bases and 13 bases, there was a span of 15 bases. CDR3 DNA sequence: TGTGCCAGCAGTGAACAGGGGACCCTTTATCCCCTCCACTTT. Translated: CASSEQGTLYPLHF. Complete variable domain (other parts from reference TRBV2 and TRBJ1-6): EPEVTQTPSHQVTQMGQEVILRCVPISNHLYFYWYRQILGQKVEFLVSFYNNEISEKSEIFDDQFSVERPDGSNFTLKIRSTKLEDSAMYFCASSEQGTLYPLHFGNGTRLTVT.

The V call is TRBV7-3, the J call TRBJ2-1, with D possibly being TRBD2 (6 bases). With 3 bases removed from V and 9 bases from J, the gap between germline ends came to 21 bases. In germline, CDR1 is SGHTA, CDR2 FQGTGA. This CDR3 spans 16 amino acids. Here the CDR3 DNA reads TGTGCCAGCAGCTTTGGTCGGGCTAGCGAGGAGGGTGAGCAGTTCTTC. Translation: CASSFGRASEEGEQFF.

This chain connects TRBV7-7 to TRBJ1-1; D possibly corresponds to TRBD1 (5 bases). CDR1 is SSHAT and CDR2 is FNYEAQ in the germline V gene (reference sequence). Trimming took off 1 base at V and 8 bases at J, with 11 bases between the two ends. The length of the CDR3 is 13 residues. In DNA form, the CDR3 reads TGTGCCAGCAGCTTAGTGGTGGCAGGGGAAGCTTTCTTT. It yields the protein CASSLVVAGEAFF.

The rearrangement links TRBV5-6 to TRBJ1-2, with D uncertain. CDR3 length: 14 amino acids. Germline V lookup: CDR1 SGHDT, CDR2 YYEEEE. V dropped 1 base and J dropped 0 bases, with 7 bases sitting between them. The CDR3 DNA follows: TGTGCCAGCAGCTTGTGGAGCCCTAACTATGGCTACACCTTC. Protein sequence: CASSLWSPNYGYTF.

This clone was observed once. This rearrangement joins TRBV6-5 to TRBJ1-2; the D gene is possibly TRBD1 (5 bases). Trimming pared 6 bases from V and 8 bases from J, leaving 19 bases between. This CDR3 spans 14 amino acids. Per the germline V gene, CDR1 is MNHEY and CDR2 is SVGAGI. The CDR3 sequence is CASRSRKLQAGYTF. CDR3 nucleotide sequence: TGTGCCAGCAGATCACGGAAATTACAGGCGGGCTACACCTTC.

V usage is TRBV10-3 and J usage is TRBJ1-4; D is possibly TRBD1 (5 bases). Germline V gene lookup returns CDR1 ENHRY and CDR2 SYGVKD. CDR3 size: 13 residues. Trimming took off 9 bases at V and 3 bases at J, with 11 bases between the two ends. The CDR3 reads CAMAAGSNEKLFF. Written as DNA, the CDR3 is TGTGCCATGGCGGCAGGGTCTAATGAAAAACTGTTTTTT.

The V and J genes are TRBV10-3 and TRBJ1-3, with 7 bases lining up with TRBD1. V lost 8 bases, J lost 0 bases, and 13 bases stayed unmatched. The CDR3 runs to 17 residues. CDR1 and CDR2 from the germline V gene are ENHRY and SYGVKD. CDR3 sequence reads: CAIRDSRDRHSGNTIYF. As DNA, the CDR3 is TGTGCCATCCGGGACAGCAGGGATCGACACTCTGGAAACACCATATATTTT.

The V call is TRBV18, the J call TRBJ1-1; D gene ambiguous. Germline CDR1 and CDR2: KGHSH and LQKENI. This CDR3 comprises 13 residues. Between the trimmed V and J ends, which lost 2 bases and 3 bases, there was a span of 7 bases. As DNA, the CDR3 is TGTGCCAGCTCACCAGGCGGCGACACTGAAGCTTTCTTT. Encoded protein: CASSPGGDTEAFF.

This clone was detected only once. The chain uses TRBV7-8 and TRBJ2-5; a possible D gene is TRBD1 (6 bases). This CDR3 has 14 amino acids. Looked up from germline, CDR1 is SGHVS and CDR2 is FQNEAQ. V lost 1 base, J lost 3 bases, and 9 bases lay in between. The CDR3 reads CASSLVPGEETQYF. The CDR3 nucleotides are TGTGCCAGCAGCTTAGTACCAGGGGAAGAGACCCAGTACTTC.

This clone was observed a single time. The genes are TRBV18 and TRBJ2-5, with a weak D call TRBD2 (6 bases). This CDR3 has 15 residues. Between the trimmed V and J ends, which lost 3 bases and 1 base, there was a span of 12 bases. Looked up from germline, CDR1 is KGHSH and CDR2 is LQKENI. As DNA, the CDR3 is TGTGCCAGCTCACCGCTCGGGGGTGGCCAAGAGACCCAGTACTTC. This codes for CASSPLGGGQETQYF.

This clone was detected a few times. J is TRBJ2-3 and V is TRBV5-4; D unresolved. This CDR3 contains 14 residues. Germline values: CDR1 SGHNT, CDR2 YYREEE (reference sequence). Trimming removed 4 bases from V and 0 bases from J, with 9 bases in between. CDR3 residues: CASSPMTSTDTQYF. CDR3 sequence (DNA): TGTGCCAGCAGCCCTATGACTAGCACAGATACGCAGTATTTT.

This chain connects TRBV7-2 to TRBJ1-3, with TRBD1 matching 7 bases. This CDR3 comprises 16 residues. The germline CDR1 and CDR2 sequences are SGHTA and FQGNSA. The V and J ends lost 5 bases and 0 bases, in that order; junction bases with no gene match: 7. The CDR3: CASSPTGLYSGNTIYF. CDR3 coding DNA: TGTGCCAGCAGCCCGACAGGGCTTTACTCTGGAAACACCATATATTTT.

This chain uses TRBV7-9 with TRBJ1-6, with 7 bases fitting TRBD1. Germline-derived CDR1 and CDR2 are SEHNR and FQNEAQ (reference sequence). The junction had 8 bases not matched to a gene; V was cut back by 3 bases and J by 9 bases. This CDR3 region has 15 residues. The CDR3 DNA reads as TGTGCCAGCAGCTTGAAAGGGGGCGTAAGTTCACCCCTCCACTTT. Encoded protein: CASSLKGGVSSPLHF.